This T cell receptor (beta chain) came from a study of T cells in Graves' hyperthyroidism and ophthalmopathy. About the research overall: Peripheral blood samples were taken at initial diagnosis, prior to any treatment.

Authors of the study amplified TCR beta CDR3 regions from RNA transcripts. The HTBI primer set was used in a first-round RT-PCR of the TCR CDR3. TCRdb reprocessed the multiplex PCR reads with MiXCR, giving one entry per CDR3 protein. The repertoire has under 650,000 distinct CDR3 sequences, around 15% of them found once; the top ten carry around 4%. Extraction of PBMCs used roughly 9.3 ml of fresh peripheral blood. The V end lost 0 bases, the J end lost 9 bases, and 12 bases lay between the germline ends. Per germline, CDR1 MGHRA and CDR2 YSYEKL. The CDR3 covers 15 residues. The gene calls are TRBV4-1 and TRBJ1-6, with D uncertain. The sequence came from a young woman with Graves' hyperthyroidism. The sequenced material came from blood. The CDR3 region has the DNA TGCGCCAGCAGCCAAGAGAGGGCATCCGGTTCACCCCTCCACTTT. Amino acid sequence: CASSQERASGSPLHF.